This T cell receptor beta chain was found in a study of blood T cell repertoires in COVID-19. Trimming left V 5 bases short and J 7 bases short, with 17 bases between. CDR3 length: 14 residues. The V gene's germline CDR1 is MNHEY and CDR2 SMNVEV (reference sequence). Authors' methods: Estimation of nucleated cell counts was performed using reference gene primer amplification. Clones were read by immunoSEQ multiplex PCR, and TCRdb kept only the in-frame ones, dropping some. V and J calls and clone size are as listed in that table; D and trimming were resolved from the DNA. The table lists about 160,000 clones, roughly nine tenths of them singletons.

The sample comprised peripheral blood. This receptor was identified in a man in his late teens or twenties with COVID-19, enrolled during active disease. This rearrangement joins TRBV27 to TRBJ2-5; no definite D call. The CDR3 protein is CASSPIAASGTQYF. The CDR3 region has the DNA TGTGCCAGCAGTCCTATAGCCGCCTCGGGGACCCAGTACTTC.